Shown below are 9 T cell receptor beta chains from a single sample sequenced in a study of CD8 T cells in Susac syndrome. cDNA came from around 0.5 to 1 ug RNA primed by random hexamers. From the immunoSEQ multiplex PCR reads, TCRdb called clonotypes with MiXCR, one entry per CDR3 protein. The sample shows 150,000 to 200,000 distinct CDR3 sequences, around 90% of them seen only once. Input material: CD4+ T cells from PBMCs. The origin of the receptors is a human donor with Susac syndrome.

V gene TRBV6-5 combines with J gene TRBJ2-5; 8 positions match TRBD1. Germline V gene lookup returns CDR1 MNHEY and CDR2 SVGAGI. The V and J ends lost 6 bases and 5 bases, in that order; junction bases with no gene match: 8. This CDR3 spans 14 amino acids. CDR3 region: CASRGQAGGETQYF. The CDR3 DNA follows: TGTGCCAGCAGGGGACAGGCCGGTGGGGAGACCCAGTACTTC.

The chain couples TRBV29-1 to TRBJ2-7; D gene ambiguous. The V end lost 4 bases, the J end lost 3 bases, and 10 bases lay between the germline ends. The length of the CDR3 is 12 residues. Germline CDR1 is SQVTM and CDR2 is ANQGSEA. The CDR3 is CSVGKDYYEQYF. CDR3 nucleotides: TGCAGCGTTGGTAAGGATTACTACGAGCAGTACTTC.

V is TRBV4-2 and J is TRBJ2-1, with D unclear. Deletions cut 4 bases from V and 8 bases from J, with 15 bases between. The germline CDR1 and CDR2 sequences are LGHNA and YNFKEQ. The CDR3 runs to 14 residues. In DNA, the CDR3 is TGTGCCAGCAGCCTAAAGGTTGGTGGGGATGAGCAGTTCTTC. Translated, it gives CASSLKVGGDEQFF.

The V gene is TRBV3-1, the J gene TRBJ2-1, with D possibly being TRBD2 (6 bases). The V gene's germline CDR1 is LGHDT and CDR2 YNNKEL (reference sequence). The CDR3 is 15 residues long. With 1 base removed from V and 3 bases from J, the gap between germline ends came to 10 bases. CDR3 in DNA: TGTGCCAGCAGCCAAGGACTAGAAGGCTACAATGAGCAGTTCTTC. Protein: CASSQGLEGYNEQFF.

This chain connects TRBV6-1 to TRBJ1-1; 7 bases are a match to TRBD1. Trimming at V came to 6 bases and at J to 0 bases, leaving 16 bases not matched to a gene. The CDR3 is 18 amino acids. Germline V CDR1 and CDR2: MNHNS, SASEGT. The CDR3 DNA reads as TGTGCCAGCAGCTCCGGGATTAATAGGGGGCCGATGAACACTGAAGCTTTCTTT. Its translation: CASSSGINRGPMNTEAFF.

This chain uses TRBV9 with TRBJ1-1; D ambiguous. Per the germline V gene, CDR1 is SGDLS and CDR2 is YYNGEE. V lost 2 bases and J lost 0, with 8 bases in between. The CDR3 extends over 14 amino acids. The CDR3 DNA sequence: TGTGCCAGCAGCGTTGGGTCCGTGAACACTGAAGCTTTCTTT. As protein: CASSVGSVNTEAFF.

The CDR3 bases are TGTGCCAGTAAGGACAGATCAATGAACACTGAAGCTTTCTTT. Amino acids: CASKDRSMNTEAFF. V is TRBV19 and J is TRBJ1-1; D is possibly TRBD1 (6 bases). The CDR3 runs to 14 residues. V shed 7 bases and J shed 0 bases, with 12 bases lying between them. CDR1 LNHDA and CDR2 SQIVND come from the germline V gene (reference sequence).

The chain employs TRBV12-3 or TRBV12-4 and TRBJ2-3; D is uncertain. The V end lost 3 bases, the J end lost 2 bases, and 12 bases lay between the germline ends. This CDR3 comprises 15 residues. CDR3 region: CASSFTAILTDTQYF. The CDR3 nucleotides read TGTGCCAGCAGTTTTACAGCGATACTCACAGATACGCAGTATTTT.

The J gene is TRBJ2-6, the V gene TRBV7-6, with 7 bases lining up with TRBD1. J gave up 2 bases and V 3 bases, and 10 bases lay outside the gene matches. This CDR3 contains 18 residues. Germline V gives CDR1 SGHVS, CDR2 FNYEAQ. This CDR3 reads CASSLTITGVAGANVLTF. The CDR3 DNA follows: TGTGCCAGCAGCTTGACTATAACAGGGGTTGCTGGGGCCAACGTCCTGACTTTC.